The clone carrying this T cell receptor beta chain was detected ten times or more. Its target is unknown. The sample originates from a study of blood T cells in healthy people across ages. Study-wide results and limits: Greater diversity and more naive CD4+ cells were seen in long-lived donors than in aged donors. The CMV status of each donor remained undetermined, and this could have confounded shifts in expanded clonotypes.

The second PCR ran about 6 to 12 cycles with a sample-barcoded 5' primer and J-beta primers. TCRdb called the 5' RACE reads again in MiXCR, with one record for every CDR3 protein. The sample lists 700,000 or so distinct CDR3 sequences, 40% to 50% occurring once. Per germline, CDR1 SGDLS and CDR2 YYNGEE. This CDR3 has 15 residues. V was trimmed by 1 base and J by 4 bases, leaving 13 bases between them. The V gene is TRBV9, the J gene TRBJ2-3; D remains unclear. The material sequenced was blood. This clonotype was obtained from a man aged 80 or over in good health. CDR3 loop: CASSVLDSSADTQYF. CDR3 DNA: TGTGCCAGCAGCGTACTAGACTCCAGCGCAGATACGCAGTATTTT.